The 10 T cell receptor beta chains reported below all come from one sample, sequenced in a study of blood T cell repertoires in COVID-19. Using immunoSEQ multiplex PCR, the repertoire was profiled, and TCRdb retains in-frame clones only, with some absent. The table has roughly 160,000 clones, 86% seen once. The specimen sequenced was peripheral blood. The receptor set was obtained from a man aged 18 to 29 with acute or convalescent COVID-19.

The CDR3 spells CASSLRQRISYEQYF. DNA for the CDR3: TGTGCCAGCAGTTTGAGACAGAGGATCTCCTACGAGCAGTACTTC. The chain carries TRBV28 and TRBJ2-7, with D possibly matching TRBD1 (5 bases). The germline V gene has CDR1 MDHEN and CDR2 SYDVKM. V gave up 3 bases and J gave up 0 bases, with 12 bases separating them. CDR3 length: 15 amino acids.

This clone was recorded once. The V and J genes are TRBV13 and TRBJ2-1; 11 bases are shared with TRBD2. CDR1 and CDR2 (germline): PRHDT, FYEKMQ (reference sequence). CDR3 length: 16 amino acids. V gave up 5 bases and J gave up 5 bases; unmatched junction bases: 8. This CDR3 is CASSTRLAGGDNEQFF. CDR3 in DNA: TGTGCCAGCAGCACTCGCCTAGCGGGGGGTGACAATGAGCAGTTCTTC.

The gene calls are TRBV18 and TRBJ1-1; D is undetermined. Germline V lookup: CDR1 KGHSH, CDR2 LQKENI. CDR3 size: 12 residues. V was clipped by 2 bases and J by 5 bases, with 6 bases between them. The CDR3 sequence: CASSPRRTEAFF. CDR3 sequence (DNA): TGTGCCAGCTCACCAAGGAGAACTGAAGCTTTCTTT.

The rearrangement links TRBV28 to TRBJ1-4; D unresolved. Germline lookup yields CDR1 MDHEN and CDR2 SYDVKM. This CDR3 comprises 14 residues. V lost 2 bases, J lost 3 bases, and 7 bases lay in between. The CDR3 loop is CASSLGPPNEKLFF. The DNA of the CDR3 is TGTGCCAGCAGTTTAGGGCCTCCTAATGAAAAACTGTTTTTT. The whole variable domain, remainder taken from reference TRBV28 and TRBJ1-4, is DVKVTQSSRYLVKRTGEKVFLECVQDMDHENMFWYRQDPGLGLRLIYFSYDVKMKEKGDIPEGYSVSREKKERFSLILESASTNQTSMYLCASSLGPPNEKLFFGSGTQLSVL.

The chain carries TRBV3-1 (or the pseudogene TRBV3-2) and TRBJ2-2, with a possible D match to TRBD2 (6 bases). V dropped 3 bases and J dropped 3 bases, with 14 bases sitting between them. CDR3 length equals 16 residues. CDR1 is LGHDT, CDR2 YNNKEL, per germline (reference sequence). Written as DNA, the CDR3 is TGTGCCAGCAGCCATCCCCCCTGGGGGGACACCGGGGAGCTGTTTTTT. It translates to CASSHPPWGDTGELFF.

The rearrangement uses TRBV5-4 and TRBJ1-4; 9 bases agree with TRBD1. There are 17 residues in the CDR3. The ends lost 3 bases at V and 0 bases at J; junction bases unmatched: 6. Germline loops: CDR1 SGHNT, CDR2 YYREEE (reference sequence). This CDR3 reads CASSSGQGITTNEKLFF. The CDR3 DNA follows: TGTGCCAGCAGCTCTGGACAGGGGATAACAACTAATGAAAAACTGTTTTTT.

The count of this clone is one. The V and J genes are TRBV2 and TRBJ2-1; D is possibly TRBD2 (6 bases). The ends were cut back, 9 bases at V and 0 bases at J, with 9 bases in the middle. Germline V gives CDR1 SNHLY, CDR2 FYNNEI. The CDR3 covers 13 residues. CDR3 in amino acids: CASGTPSYNEQFF. CDR3 DNA: TGTGCCAGTGGGACTCCCTCCTACAATGAGCAGTTCTTC. The complete variable domain, with remaining parts taken from reference TRBV2 and TRBJ2-1, reads EPEVTQTPSHQVTQMGQEVILRCVPISNHLYFYWYRQILGQKVEFLVSFYNNEISEKSEIFDDQFSVERPDGSNFTLKIRSTKLEDSAMYFCASGTPSYNEQFFGPGTRLTVL.

V is TRBV28 and J is TRBJ2-7; perhaps TRBD1 as D (5 bases). The CDR3 consists of 14 residues. The V end lost 5 bases, the J end lost 0 bases, and 11 bases lay between the germline ends. Germline CDR1 is MDHEN and CDR2 is SYDVKM. The CDR3 sequence is CASSDRPSSYEQYV. In DNA form, the CDR3 reads TGTGCCAGCAGTGACAGACCGAGCTCCTACGAGCAGTACGTC.

V usage is TRBV24-1 and J usage is TRBJ2-3; tentatively, D is TRBD1 (6 bases). V was clipped by 1 base and J by 2 bases, with 12 bases between them. This CDR3 contains 16 residues. Germline-derived CDR1 and CDR2 are KGHDR and SFDVKD. The CDR3 loop reads CATSDFSGQTTDTQYF. The CDR3 region has the DNA TGTGCCACCAGTGATTTCTCAGGACAGACCACAGATACGCAGTATTTT.

The CDR3 here is CASSLLTSGGTHQETQYF. In nucleotides, the CDR3 is TGTGCCAGCAGCCTCTTGACTAGCGGGGGGACCCACCAAGAGACCCAGTACTTC. This sequence joins TRBV7-9 and TRBJ2-5; 13 bases are shared with TRBD2. CDR3 length equals 18 residues. V gave up 5 bases and J gave up 0 bases; unmatched junction bases: 9. CDR1 SEHNR and CDR2 FQNEAQ come from the germline V gene (reference sequence).